These T cell receptor beta chains were read from a single sample in a study of blood T cell repertoires in COVID-19. Using immunoSEQ multiplex PCR, the repertoire was profiled, and TCRdb retains in-frame clones only, with some absent. The data contain under 250,000 clones, about 86% of them singletons. Sequenced sample: peripheral blood. These receptors were obtained from a man in his 60s with acute or convalescent COVID-19. Each CDR3 is given with its conserved first and last residue. The D gene is left open where the match is weak. Clone size is given for some rows only: seen once, a few or many times, or a class if the clone is expanded.

V gene	clone size	J gene	D gene	CDR3 DNA	CDR3 protein
TRBV15	-	TRBJ1-5	-	TGTGCCACCAGCAGTCATCTTTATGGGGGCTCTCAGCCCCAGCATTTT	CATSSHLYGGSQPQHF
TRBV7-2	-	TRBJ2-2	TRBD2	TGTGCCAGCAGCTTAGAAGGCGGGAGTAGGACCGGGGAGCTGTTTTTT	CASSLEGGSRTGELFF
TRBV6-2/TRBV6-3	-	TRBJ2-1	TRBD2	TGTGCCAGCAGTTACTTGGTTAGCGGGAGGGTTAATGAGCAGTTCTTC	CASSYLVSGRVNEQFF
TRBV18	once	TRBJ2-5	-	TGTGCCAGCTCACCGTCGCAAGAGACCCAGTACTTC	CASSPSQETQYF
TRBV29-1	few	TRBJ2-7	TRBD1	TGCAGCGTTCAAGGACAGGGGTACGAGCAGTACTTC	CSVQGQGYEQYF
TRBV11-2	-	TRBJ1-6	-	TGTGCCAGCAGCTTATCCGGACACTATAATTCACCCCTCCACTTT	CASSLSGHYNSPLHF
TRBV30	-	TRBJ2-3	TRBD2	TGTGCCTGGAGCTCAAGCGGGAGGGGCCCAATTTCCACAGATACGCAGTATTTT	CAWSSSGRGPISTDTQYF
TRBV2	few	TRBJ2-7	-	TGTGCCAGCCCTAGCGACAGGGAACCATACGAGCAGTACTTC	CASPSDREPYEQYF
TRBV24-1	-	TRBJ2-1	-	TGTGCCACCAGGGAGAGCTATGACTCGGATGAGCAGTTCTTC	CATRESYDSDEQFF
TRBV15	-	TRBJ1-5	-	TGTGCCACCAGCAGAGATCCCTCGGTTCAGCCCCAGCATTTT	CATSRDPSVQPQHF
TRBV6-2/TRBV6-3	-	TRBJ2-2	-	TGTGCCAGCAGTGCGGCCGGGGGTATGGGCACCGGGGAGCTGTTTTTT	CASSAAGGMGTGELFF
TRBV9	once	TRBJ1-2	TRBD1	TGTGCCAGCAGCGCACGGGACAGGGAAGGCGGCTACACCTTC	CASSARDREGGYTF
TRBV28	-	TRBJ1-1	-	TGTGCCAGCAGTTTATACGGCAGGGTCAGTAAAGAAGCTTTCTTT	CASSLYGRVSKEAFF
TRBV6-1	-	TRBJ2-7	-	TGTGCCAGCAGTGAACGAGCAGGTCAACCCTCCTACGAGCAGTACTTC	CASSERAGQPSYEQYF
TRBV15	few	TRBJ1-5	-	TGTGCCACCAGTATCTTCGCCGGGTATAGCAATCAGCCCCAGCATTTT	CATSIFAGYSNQPQHF
TRBV15	-	TRBJ1-4	-	TGTGCCACCAGCAGCTGGGGCTCCACTAATGAAAAACTGTTTTTT	CATSSWGSTNEKLFF
TRBV5-1	-	TRBJ2-2	-	TGCGCCAGCAGGGACCCAACCACCCTTCAGGGTGCGAACACCGGGGAGCTGTTTTTT	CASRDPTTLQGANTGELFF
TRBV11-3	once	TRBJ2-5	-	TGTGCCAGCAGCCTCCGGGACACACAAGAGACCCAGTACTTC	CASSLRDTQETQYF
TRBV30	-	TRBJ1-4	-	TGTGCCTGGAGTGTTCGGCAGGTCGGTGAAAAACTGTTTTTT	CAWSVRQVGEKLFF
TRBV7-9	-	TRBJ1-1	-	TGTGCCAGCAGCTTACCCATGAATACAAACACTGAAGCTTTCTTT	CASSLPMNTNTEAFF
TRBV6-2/TRBV6-3	-	TRBJ1-1	TRBD1	TGTGCCAGCAGTACGACAGGGGGGAGCACTGAAGCTTTCTTT	CASSTTGGSTEAFF
TRBV11-2	-	TRBJ1-2	TRBD1	TGTGCCAGCAGCTCCCAGGGGGCGCTCGGCTACACCTTC	CASSSQGALGYTF
TRBV3-1/TRBV3-2	-	TRBJ1-1	-	TGTGCCAGCAGCCAACCAACAGGGATCAAGGGGGACACTGAAGCTTTCTTT	CASSQPTGIKGDTEAFF
TRBV6-5	-	TRBJ2-5	TRBD1	TGTGCCAGCAGTTACACGGCGACAGGGGGACAGGAGACCCAGTACTTC	CASSYTATGGQETQYF
TRBV11-3	-	TRBJ2-1	TRBD2	TGTGCCAGCAGCTTAGGGGGGACTAGGGGTAACAATGAGCAGTTCTTC	CASSLGGTRGNNEQFF
TRBV19	-	TRBJ2-7	-	TGTGCCAGTAGTACTTCCGGGACTGACAGCTCCTACGAGCAGTACTTC	CASSTSGTDSSYEQYF
TRBV19	-	TRBJ2-2	-	TGTGCCAGTAGTGACTATCCGAACACCGGGGAGCTGTTTTTT	CASSDYPNTGELFF
TRBV7-3	-	TRBJ2-2	-	TGTGCCAGCAGCCCTCAGGGCACCGGGGAGCTGTTTTTT	CASSPQGTGELFF
TRBV28	once	TRBJ2-7	-	TGTGCCAGCAGTTTCGGTACTTTTTCCTACGAGCAGTACTTC	CASSFGTFSYEQYF
TRBV6-9	-	TRBJ1-4	-	TGTGCCAGCAGTTATTCGGGGGGTCCACCAGAGGAAAAACTGTTTTTT	CASSYSGGPPEEKLFF
TRBV21-1	-	TRBJ2-7	-	TGTGCCAGCAGCAAAGACGGAGGGAGCTCCTACGAGCAGTACTTC	CASSKDGGSSYEQYF
TRBV5-1	few	TRBJ1-1	-	TGCGCCAGCAGCTTGGGGGCCAACACTGAAGCTTTCTTT	CASSLGANTEAFF
TRBV21-1	-	TRBJ2-7	-	TGTGCCAGCAGCGCACCGGGACTCAACCCCTACGAGCAGTACTTC	CASSAPGLNPYEQYF
TRBV12-3/TRBV12-4	-	TRBJ1-4	-	TGTGCCAGCAGTTTTGGAGGGTTTGAAAAACTGTTTTTT	CASSFGGFEKLFF
TRBV18	-	TRBJ2-1	TRBD2	TGTGCCAGCTCAGCACTTAGCGGGAGTTCCATTGAGCAGTTCTTC	CASSALSGSSIEQFF
TRBV4-3	-	TRBJ2-1	-	TGCGCCAGCAGCCCCACAGGGTACCCCTACAATGAGCAGTTCTTC	CASSPTGYPYNEQFF
TRBV9	-	TRBJ1-4	-	TGTGCCAGCAGCGTAGGCAGGGCTGATGAAAAACTGTTTTTT	CASSVGRADEKLFF
TRBV6-2/TRBV6-3	-	TRBJ2-7	-	TGTGCCAGCAGTCCCCTAGACTACGAGCAGTACTTC	CASSPLDYEQYF
TRBV27	-	TRBJ2-3	-	TGTGCCAGCAGTTTTGCCTCCGGGACATCAAGCACAGATACGCAGTATTTT	CASSFASGTSSTDTQYF
TRBV7-9	-	TRBJ1-6	-	TGTGCCAGCAGTCTAACAGGGAACTCACCCCTCCACTTT	CASSLTGNSPLHF
TRBV5-1	-	TRBJ1-1	TRBD1	TGCGCCAGCAGCTTTGACGGGAACCTACAGGGGGCTTCGGCTTTCTTT	CASSFDGNLQGASAFF
TRBV7-8	-	TRBJ1-3	-	TGTGCCAGCCTCCAAGACAGGCGGTACGGAAACACCATATATTTT	CASLQDRRYGNTIYF
TRBV6-4	once	TRBJ2-7	TRBD2	TGTGCCAGCAGTGACAGGGAGGGTGACGAGCAGTACTTC	CASSDREGDEQYF
TRBV27	few	TRBJ2-1	TRBD2	TGTGCCAGCGGAAGACTAGCGGGAGCTCTGATCAATGAGCAGTTCTTC	CASGRLAGALINEQFF
TRBV28	-	TRBJ1-2	-	TGTGCCAGCAGTTTACCATCGGGCACAGCGGGAGGCTACACCTTC	CASSLPSGTAGGYTF
TRBV24-1	-	TRBJ1-2	TRBD1	TGTGCCACCAGTGATGGAGGGACAGACTATGGCTACACCTTC	CATSDGGTDYGYTF
TRBV6-1	-	TRBJ2-3	TRBD1	TGTGCCAGCAGTGAAGGGACAGGGATCACAGATACGCAGTATTTT	CASSEGTGITDTQYF
TRBV5-1	-	TRBJ1-1	TRBD1	TGCGCCAGCAGCCCCGTGGACAGGGGAAACACTGAAGCTTTCTTT	CASSPVDRGNTEAFF
TRBV28	-	TRBJ2-2	-	TGTGCCAGCAGCCTAACGAGCGGGGAGCTGTTTTTT	CASSLTSGELFF
TRBV29-1	once	TRBJ1-1	TRBD1	TGCAGCGCCGCGACAGGGCCCCTGAACACTGAAGCTTTCTTT	CSAATGPLNTEAFF
TRBV3-1/TRBV3-2	few	TRBJ2-7	-	TGTGCCAGCAGCCAGTCAGGCTACGAGCAGTACTTC	CASSQSGYEQYF
TRBV15	-	TRBJ1-5	-	TGTGCCACCAAGACAGGCAATCAGCCCCAGCATTTT	CATKTGNQPQHF